This T cell receptor (beta chain) was found in a study of blood T cell repertoires in COVID-19. Germline V gene data show CDR1 as MNHNS and CDR2 as SASEGT. The CDR3 runs 18 residues. Unmatched junction bases numbered 6, after V lost 2 bases and J lost 0 bases. Clones were sequenced by immunoSEQ multiplex PCR, and TCRdb holds only the in-frame ones, with some missing. The repertoire holds 190,000 or so clones, with approximately 85% as singletons. Sequenced: PBMCs or T cells enriched from blood (not recorded which). The chain recombines TRBV6-1 with TRBJ1-6; 8 bases line up with TRBD1. This clonotype was obtained from a middle-aged man who had recovered from COVID-19. The CDR3 DNA sequence: TGTGCCAGCAGTGAACAGGGGGCAAGGAGCTCCTATAATTCACCCCTCCACTTT. Residues: CASSEQGARSSYNSPLHF.